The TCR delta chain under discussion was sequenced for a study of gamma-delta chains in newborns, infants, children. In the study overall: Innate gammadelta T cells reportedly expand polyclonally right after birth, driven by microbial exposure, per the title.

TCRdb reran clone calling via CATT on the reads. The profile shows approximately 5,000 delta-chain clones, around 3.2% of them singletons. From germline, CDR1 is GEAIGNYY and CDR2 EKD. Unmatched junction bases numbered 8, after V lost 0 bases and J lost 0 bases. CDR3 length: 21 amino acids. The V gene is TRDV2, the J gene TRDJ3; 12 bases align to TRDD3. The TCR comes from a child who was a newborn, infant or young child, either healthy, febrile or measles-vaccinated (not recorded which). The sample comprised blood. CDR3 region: CACDTQYWGIPGSWDTRQMFF. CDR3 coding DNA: TGTGCCTGTGACACCCAGTACTGGGGGATACCGGGCTCCTGGGACACCCGACAGATGTTTTTC.